This TCR beta chain stems from a study of OX40 agonist ivuxolimab in advanced cancers. Study overall: The eligibility criteria allowed prior anti-PD-1, anti-PD-L1 or anti-CTLA-4 therapy, and about 40% had some. The study's findings and limits: The study found that CD8+ T cells averaged more expanded clones than CD4+. Specificity for antigen went undetermined in the expanded peripheral T cells. Compared with others, partial responders at 0.1-3.0 mg/kg displayed clonal expansion among the lowest.

Profiling relied on immunoSEQ multiplex PCR, and the TCRdb table lists in-frame clones only, not all of them. This sample has approximately 44,000 clones, with 85% to 95% found just once. Points on this clone: Its antigen is still unknown.

The sample in question was CD4+ or CD8+ T cells sorted from blood, obtained in a trial of the OX40 agonist ivuxolimab. The TCR originated in an adult with an advanced solid tumor such as melanoma, head and neck, liver or kidney cancer.

CDR3 coding DNA: TGTGCCAGCAGTTTACTGAAGGTCACTGAAGCTTTCTTT. Its protein is CASSLLKVTEAFF. The rearrangement uses TRBV28 and TRBJ1-1; D is undetermined. In germline, CDR1 is MDHEN, CDR2 SYDVKM. Trimming left V 2 bases short and J 4 bases short, with 8 bases between. The CDR3 consists of 13 residues. The full variable domain, in which reference TRBV28 and TRBJ1-1 provide the parts outside the CDR3, is DVKVTQSSRYLVKRTGEKVFLECVQDMDHENMFWYRQDPGLGLRLIYFSYDVKMKEKGDIPEGYSVSREKKERFSLILESASTNQTSMYLCASSLLKVTEAFFGQGTRLTVV.